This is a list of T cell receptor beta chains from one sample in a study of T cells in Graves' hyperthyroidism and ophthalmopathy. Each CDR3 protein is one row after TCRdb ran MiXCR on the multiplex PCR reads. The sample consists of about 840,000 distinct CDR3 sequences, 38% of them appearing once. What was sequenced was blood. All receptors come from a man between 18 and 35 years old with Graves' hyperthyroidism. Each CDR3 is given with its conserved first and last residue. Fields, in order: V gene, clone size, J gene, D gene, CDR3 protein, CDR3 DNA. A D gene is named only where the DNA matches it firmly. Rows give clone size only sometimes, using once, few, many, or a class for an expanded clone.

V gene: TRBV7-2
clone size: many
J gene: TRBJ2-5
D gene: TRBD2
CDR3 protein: CASSSGREETQYF
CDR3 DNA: TGTGCCAGCAGCTCCGGGAGGGAAGAGACCCAGTACTTC

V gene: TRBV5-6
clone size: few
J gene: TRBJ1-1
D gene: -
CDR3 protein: CASSLADTYTEAFF
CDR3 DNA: TGTGCCAGCAGCTTGGCGGACACCTACACTGAAGCTTTCTTT

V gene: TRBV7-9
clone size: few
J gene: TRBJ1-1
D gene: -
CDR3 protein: CASSKGRFWGGMNTEAFF
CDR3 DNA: TGTGCCAGCAGCAAGGGGAGGTTCTGGGGTGGAATGAACACTGAAGCTTTCTTT

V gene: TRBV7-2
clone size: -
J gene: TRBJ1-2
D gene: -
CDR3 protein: CASSWGLKDGYTF
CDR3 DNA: TGTGCCAGCAGCTGGGGGTTAAAGGATGGCTACACCTTC

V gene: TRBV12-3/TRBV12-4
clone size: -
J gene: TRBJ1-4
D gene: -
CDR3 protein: CASRAGQLNEKLFF
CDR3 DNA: TGTGCCAGCAGAGCTGGACAGCTTAATGAAAAACTGTTTTTT

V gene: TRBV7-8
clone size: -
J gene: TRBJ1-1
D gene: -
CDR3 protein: CASSASDANTEAFF
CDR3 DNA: TGTGCCAGCTCCGCCTCAGACGCAAACACTGAAGCTTTCTTT

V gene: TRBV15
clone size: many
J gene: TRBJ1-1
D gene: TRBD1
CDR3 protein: CATSRDHQGAGTEAFF
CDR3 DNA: TGTGCCACCAGCAGAGATCACCAGGGGGCTGGGACTGAAGCTTTCTTT

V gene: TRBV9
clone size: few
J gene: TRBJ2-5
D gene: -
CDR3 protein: CASSVEGSRETQYF
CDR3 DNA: TGTGCCAGCAGCGTAGAAGGGAGTAGGGAGACCCAGTACTTC

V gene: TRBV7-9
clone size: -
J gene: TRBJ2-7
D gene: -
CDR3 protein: CASSPTPSVAYEQYF
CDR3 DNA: TGTGCCAGCAGCCCCACCCCCTCGGTCGCCTACGAGCAGTACTTC

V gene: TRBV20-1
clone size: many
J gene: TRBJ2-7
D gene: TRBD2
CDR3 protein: CSASLAGDRVQYF
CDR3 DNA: TGCAGTGCTAGTCTAGCGGGAGATAGGGTGCAGTACTTC

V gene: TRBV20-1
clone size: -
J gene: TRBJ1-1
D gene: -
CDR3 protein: CSTSNSDTEAFF
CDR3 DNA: TGCAGTACTAGTAATTCTGACACTGAAGCTTTCTTT

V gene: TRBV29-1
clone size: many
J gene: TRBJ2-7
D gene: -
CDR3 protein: CSVEGANSNEQYF
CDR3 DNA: TGCAGCGTTGAGGGGGCGAATAGTAACGAGCAGTACTTC

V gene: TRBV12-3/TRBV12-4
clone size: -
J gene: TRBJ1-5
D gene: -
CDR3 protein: CASSFGLGGQPQHF
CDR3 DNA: TGTGCCAGCAGTTTCGGTTTAGGGGGACAGCCCCAGCATTTT

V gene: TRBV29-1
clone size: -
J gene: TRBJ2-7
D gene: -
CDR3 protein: CSITGNRYEQYF
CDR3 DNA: TGCAGCATAACAGGGAACAGGTACGAGCAGTACTTC

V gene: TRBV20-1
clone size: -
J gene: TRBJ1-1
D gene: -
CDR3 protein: CSARRPEENTEAFF
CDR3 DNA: TGCAGTGCTAGAAGGCCAGAAGAGAACACTGAAGCTTTCTTT

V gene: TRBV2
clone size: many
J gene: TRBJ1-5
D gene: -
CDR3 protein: CASSAELSNQPQHF
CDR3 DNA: TGTGCCAGCAGTGCTGAACTAAGCAATCAGCCCCAGCATTTT

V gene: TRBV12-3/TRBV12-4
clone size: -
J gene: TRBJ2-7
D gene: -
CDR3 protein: CASTPGLNYEQYF
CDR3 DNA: TGTGCCAGCACTCCGGGACTCAACTACGAGCAGTACTTC

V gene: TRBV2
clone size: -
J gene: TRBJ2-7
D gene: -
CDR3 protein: CASSLGTQGAGGEQYF
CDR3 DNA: TGTGCCAGCAGCTTAGGCACACAGGGGGCGGGAGGCGAGCAGTACTTC

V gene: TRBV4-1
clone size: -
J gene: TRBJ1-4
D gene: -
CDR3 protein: CASSQGPVSNEKLFF
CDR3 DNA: TGCGCCAGCAGCCAAGGACCGGTTTCTAATGAAAAACTGTTTTTT

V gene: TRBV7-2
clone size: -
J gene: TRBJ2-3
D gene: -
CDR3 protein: CASSSSGPDTQYF
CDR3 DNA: TGTGCCAGCAGCTCTTCGGGGCCAGATACGCAGTATTTT

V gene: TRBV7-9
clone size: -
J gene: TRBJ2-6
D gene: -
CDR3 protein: CASSWVGPGSSGANVLTF
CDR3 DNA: TGTGCCAGCAGCTGGGTAGGGCCGGGGAGCTCTGGGGCCAACGTCCTGACTTTC

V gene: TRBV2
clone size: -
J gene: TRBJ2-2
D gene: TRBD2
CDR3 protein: CAGSEALGTSEGELFF
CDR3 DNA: TGTGCCGGCAGTGAAGCGCTTGGGACTAGTGAGGGGGAGCTGTTTTTT

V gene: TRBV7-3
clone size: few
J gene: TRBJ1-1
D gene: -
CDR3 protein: CASSQQGQDTEAFF
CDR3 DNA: TGTGCCAGCAGCCAACAGGGCCAGGACACTGAAGCTTTCTTT